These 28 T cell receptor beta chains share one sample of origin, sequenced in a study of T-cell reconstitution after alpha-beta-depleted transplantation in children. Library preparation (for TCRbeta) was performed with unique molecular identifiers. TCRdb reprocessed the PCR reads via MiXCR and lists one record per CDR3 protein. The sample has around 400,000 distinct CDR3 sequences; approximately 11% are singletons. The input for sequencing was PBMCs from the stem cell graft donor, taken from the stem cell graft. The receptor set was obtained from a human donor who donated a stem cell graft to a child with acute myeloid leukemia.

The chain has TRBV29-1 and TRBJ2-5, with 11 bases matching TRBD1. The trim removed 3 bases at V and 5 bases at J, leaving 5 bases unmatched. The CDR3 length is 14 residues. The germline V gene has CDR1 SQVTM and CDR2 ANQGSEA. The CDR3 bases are TGCAGCGTTGATTTGGACAGGGGGCCGGAGACCCAGTACTTC. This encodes CSVDLDRGPETQYF. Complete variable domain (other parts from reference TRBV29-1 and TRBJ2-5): SAVISQKPSRDICQRGTSLTIQCQVDSQVTMMFWYRQQPGQSLTLIATANQGSEATYESGFVIDKFPISRPNLTFSTLTVSNMSPEDSSIYLCSVDLDRGPETQYFGPGTRLLVL.

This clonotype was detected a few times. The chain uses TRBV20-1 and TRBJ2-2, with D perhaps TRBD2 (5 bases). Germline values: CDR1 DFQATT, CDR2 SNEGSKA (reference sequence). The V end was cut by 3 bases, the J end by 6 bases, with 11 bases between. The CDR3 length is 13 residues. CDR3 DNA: TGCAGTGCTAGGCCCACTAGTCCCGGGGAGCTGTTTTTT. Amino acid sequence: CSARPTSPGELFF.

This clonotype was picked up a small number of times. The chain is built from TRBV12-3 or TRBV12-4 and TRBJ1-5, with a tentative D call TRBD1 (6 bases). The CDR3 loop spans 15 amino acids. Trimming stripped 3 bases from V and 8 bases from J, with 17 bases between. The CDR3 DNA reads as TGTGCCAGCAGTTTCTCTGGACAGAGATCCGAGCCCCAGCATTTT. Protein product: CASSFSGQRSEPQHF.

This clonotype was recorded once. The CDR3 is CASSLKIEQYF. The CDR3 region has the DNA TGTGCCAGCAGCCTAAAGATAGAGCAGTACTTC. The chain links TRBV6-2 or TRBV6-3 to TRBJ2-7, with D hard to call. Trimming removed 6 bases at V and 7 bases at J, with 10 bases between. This CDR3 spans 11 amino acids. Germline-derived CDR1 and CDR2 are MNHEY and SVGEGT.

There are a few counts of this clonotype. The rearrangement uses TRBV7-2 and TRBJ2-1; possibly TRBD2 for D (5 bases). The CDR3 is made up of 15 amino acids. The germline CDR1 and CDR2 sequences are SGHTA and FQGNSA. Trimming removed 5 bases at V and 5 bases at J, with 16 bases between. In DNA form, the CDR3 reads TGTGCCAGCAGCACCCTAGCCCACCGGCACAATGAGCAGTTCTTC. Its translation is CASSTLAHRHNEQFF.

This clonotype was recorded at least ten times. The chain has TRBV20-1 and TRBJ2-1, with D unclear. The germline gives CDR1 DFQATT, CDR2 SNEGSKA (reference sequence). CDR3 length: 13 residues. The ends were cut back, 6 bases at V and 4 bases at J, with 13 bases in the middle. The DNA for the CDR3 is TGCAGTGCCGGGCCCAACGCTTACAATGAGCAGTTCTTC. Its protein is CSAGPNAYNEQFF.

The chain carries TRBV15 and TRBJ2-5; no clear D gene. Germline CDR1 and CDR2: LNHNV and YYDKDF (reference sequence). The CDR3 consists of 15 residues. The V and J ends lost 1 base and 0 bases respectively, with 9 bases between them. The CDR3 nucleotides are TGTGCCACCAGCAGAGCGGCGGCTGACCAAGAGACCCAGTACTTC. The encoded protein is CATSRAAADQETQYF.

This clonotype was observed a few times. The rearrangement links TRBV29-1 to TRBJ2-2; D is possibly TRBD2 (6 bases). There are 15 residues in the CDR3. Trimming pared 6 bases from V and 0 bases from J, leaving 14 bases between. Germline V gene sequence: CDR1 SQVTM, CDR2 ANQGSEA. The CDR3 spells CSVRAGPANTGELFF. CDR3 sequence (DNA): TGCAGCGTAAGGGCGGGGCCCGCGAACACCGGGGAGCTGTTTTTT.

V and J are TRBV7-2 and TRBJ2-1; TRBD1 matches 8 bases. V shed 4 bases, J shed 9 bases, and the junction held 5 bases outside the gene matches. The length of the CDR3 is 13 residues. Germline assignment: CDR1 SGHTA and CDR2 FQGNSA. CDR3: CASSSTGDTEQFF. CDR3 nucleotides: TGTGCCAGCAGCTCGACAGGGGATACTGAGCAGTTCTTC.

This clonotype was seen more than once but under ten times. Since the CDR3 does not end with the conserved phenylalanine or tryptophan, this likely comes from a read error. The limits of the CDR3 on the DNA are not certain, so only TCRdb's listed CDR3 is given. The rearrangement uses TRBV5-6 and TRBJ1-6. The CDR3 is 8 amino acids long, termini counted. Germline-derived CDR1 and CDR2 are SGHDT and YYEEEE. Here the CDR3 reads CASSLEVV.

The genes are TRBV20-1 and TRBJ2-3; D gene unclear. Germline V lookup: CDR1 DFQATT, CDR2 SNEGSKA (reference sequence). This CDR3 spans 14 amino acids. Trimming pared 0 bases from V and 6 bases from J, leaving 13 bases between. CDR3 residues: CSAREWGRPDTQYF. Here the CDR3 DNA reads TGCAGTGCTAGAGAGTGGGGTCGGCCGGATACGCAGTATTTT.

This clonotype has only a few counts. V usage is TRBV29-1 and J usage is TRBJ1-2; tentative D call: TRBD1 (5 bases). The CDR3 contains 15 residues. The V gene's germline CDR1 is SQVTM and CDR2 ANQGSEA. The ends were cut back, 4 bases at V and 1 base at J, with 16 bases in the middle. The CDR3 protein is CSVVSGGGSNYGYTF. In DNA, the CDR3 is TGCAGCGTTGTATCTGGGGGAGGGAGTAACTATGGCTACACCTTC.

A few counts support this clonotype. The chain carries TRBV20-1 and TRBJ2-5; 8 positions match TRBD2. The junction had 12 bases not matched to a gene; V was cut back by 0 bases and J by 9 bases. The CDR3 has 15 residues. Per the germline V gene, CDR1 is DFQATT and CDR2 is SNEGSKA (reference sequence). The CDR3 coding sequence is TGCAGTGCTAGAGATGTCCGCGGACTAGCAGCGGCCCAGTACTTC. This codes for CSARDVRGLAAAQYF.

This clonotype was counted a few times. For the CDR3, the DNA is TGCGCCAGCAGCATACAGGGAGAGGGAGATACGCAGTATTTT. This encodes CASSIQGEGDTQYF. The rearrangement links TRBV5-1 to TRBJ2-3; tentative D call: TRBD1 (6 bases). The CDR3 spans 14 residues. The V end lost 4 bases, the J end lost 5 bases, and 14 bases lay between the germline ends. Germline CDR1 SGHRS, CDR2 YFSETQ.

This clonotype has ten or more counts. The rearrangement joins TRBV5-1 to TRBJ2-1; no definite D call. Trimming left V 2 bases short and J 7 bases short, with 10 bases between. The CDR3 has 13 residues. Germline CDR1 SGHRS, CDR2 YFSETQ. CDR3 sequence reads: CASSLVGPNEQFF. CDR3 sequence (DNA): TGCGCCAGCAGCTTAGTAGGCCCGAATGAGCAGTTCTTC.

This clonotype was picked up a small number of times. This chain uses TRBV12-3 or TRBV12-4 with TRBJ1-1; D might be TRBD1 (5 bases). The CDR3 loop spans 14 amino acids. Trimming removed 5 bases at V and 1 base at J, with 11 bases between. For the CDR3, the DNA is TGTGCCAGCAGTGACCGAGGGGCGAACACTGAAGCTTTCTTT. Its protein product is CASSDRGANTEAFF.

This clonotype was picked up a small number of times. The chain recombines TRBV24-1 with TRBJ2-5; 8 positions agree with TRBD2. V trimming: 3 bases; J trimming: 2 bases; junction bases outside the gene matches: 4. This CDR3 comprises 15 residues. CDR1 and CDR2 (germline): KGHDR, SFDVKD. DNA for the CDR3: TGTGCCACCAGTGATGTTACGGGGGGGCAAGAGACCCAGTACTTC. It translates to CATSDVTGGQETQYF.

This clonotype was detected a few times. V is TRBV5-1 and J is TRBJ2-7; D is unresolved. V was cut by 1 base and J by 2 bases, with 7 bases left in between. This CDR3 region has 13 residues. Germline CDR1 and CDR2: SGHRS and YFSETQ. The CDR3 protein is CASSLNPAYEQYV. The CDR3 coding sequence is TGCGCCAGCAGCTTGAATCCAGCCTACGAGCAGTACGTC.

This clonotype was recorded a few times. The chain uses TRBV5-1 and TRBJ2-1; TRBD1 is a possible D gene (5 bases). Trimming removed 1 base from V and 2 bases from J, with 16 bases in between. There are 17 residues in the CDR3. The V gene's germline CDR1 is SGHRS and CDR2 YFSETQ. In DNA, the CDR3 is TGCGCCAGCAGCTTGCGGGTAGGCAGGGAACCCTACAATGAGCAGTTCTTC. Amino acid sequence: CASSLRVGREPYNEQFF.

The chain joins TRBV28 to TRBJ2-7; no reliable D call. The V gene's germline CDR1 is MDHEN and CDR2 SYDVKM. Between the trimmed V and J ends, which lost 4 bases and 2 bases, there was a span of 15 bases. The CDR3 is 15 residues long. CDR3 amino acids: CASSSIRRAPYEQYV. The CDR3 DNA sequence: TGTGCCAGCAGTTCCATACGAAGGGCCCCCTACGAGCAGTACGTC.

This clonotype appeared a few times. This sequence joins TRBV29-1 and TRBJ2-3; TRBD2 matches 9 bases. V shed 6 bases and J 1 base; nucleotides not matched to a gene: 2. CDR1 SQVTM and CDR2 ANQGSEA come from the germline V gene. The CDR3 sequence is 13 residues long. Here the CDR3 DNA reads TGCAGCGTACGGACTAGCGGCACAGATACGCAGTATTTT. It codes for CSVRTSGTDTQYF.

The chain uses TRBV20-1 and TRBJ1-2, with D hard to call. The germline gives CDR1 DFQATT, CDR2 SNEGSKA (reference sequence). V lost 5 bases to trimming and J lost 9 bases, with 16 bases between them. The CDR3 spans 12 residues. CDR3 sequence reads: CSASGVAGSYTF. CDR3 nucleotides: TGCAGTGCTTCAGGAGTAGCCGGGAGCTACACCTTC.

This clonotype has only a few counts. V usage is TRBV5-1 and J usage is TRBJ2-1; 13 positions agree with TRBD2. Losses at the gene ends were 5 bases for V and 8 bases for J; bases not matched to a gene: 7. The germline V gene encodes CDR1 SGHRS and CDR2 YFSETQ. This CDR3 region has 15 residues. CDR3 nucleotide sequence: TGCGCCAGCAGAACTAGCGGGGGGGCAGCCCATGAGCAGTTCTTC. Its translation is CASRTSGGAAHEQFF.

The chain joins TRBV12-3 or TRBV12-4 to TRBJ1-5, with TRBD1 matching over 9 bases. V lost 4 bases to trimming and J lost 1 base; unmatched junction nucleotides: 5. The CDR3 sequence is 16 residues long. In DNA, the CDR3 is TGTGCCAGCAGTTGGAACAGGGGGCAGAGCAATCAGCCCCAGCATTTT. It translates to CASSWNRGQSNQPQHF.

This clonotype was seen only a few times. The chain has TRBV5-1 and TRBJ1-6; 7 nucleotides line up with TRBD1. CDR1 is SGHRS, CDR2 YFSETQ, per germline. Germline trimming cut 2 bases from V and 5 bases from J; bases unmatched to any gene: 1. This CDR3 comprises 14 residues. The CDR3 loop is CASSFTGDNSPLHF. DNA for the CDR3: TGCGCCAGCAGCTTCACAGGGGATAATTCACCCCTCCACTTT.

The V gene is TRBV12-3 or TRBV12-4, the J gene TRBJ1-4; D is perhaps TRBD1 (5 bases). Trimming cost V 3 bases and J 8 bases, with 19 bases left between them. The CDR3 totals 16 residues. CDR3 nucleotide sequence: TGTGCCAGCAGTTTCGGCAGGGAGGTGGCCTTGGAAAAACTGTTTTTT. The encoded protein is CASSFGREVALEKLFF.

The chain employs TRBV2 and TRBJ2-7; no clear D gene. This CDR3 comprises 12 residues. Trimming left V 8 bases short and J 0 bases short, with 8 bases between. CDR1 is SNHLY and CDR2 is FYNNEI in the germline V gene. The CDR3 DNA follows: TGTGCCAGCCATCGGACCTCCTACGAGCAGTACGTC. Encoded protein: CASHRTSYEQYV.

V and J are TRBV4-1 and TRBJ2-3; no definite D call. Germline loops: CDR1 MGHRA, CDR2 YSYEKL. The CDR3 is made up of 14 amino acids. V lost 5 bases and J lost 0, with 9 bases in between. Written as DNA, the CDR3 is TGCGCCAGCAGCGAAAGGCCCAGCACAGATACGCAGTATTTT. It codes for CASSERPSTDTQYF.